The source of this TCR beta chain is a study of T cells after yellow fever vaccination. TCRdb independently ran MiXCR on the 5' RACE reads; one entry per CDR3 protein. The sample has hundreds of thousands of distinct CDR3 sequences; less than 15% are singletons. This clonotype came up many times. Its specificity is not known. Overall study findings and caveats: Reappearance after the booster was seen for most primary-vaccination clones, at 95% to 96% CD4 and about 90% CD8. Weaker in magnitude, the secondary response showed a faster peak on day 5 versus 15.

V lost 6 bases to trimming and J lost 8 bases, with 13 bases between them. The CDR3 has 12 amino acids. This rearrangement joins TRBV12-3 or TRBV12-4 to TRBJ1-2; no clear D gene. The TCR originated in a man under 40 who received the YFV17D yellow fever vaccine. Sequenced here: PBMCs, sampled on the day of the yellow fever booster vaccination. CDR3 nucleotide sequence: TGTGCCAGCAGCCGTCTCGGGTACGGCTACACCTTC. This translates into CASSRLGYGYTF.